The 22 T cell receptor beta chains given below trace back to one sample, sequenced in a study of identical twins. TCRdb passed the 5' RACE reads through MiXCR, listing each CDR3 protein once. Of around 340,000 distinct CDR3 sequences listed, roughly an eighth are singletons. This sample was shared with a second study, whose subject was yellow fever vaccine responses in identical twins.

Sample: CD8+ T cells sorted from blood. Source of these receptors: a woman between 18 and 30 years old in good health.

The J gene is TRBJ2-5, the V gene TRBV6-1; 10 bases match TRBD1. Germline loops: CDR1 MNHNS, CDR2 SASEGT. The CDR3 covers 15 residues. V lost 10 bases to trimming and J lost 1 base; unmatched junction nucleotides: 9. CDR3: CAIRRDRGIQETQYF. The CDR3, as DNA: TGTGCCATCCGCCGGGACAGGGGTATCCAAGAGACCCAGTACTTC.

The chain employs TRBV2 and TRBJ2-2, with D perhaps matching TRBD2 (6 bases). The germline CDR1 and CDR2 sequences are SNHLY and FYNNEI. V lost 7 bases to trimming and J lost 5 bases, with 17 bases between them. The CDR3 is 15 amino acids. The CDR3 reads CASTRDFYRTGELFF. The CDR3 DNA is TGTGCCAGCACAAGGGACTTCTATCGGACCGGGGAGCTGTTTTTT.

This clonotype was detected a few times. The gene calls are TRBV14 and TRBJ2-5; D might be TRBD1 or TRBD2, each matching 5 bases. The V gene's germline CDR1 is SGHDN and CDR2 FVKESK. V was clipped by 7 bases and J by 2 bases, with 17 bases between them. This CDR3 is built from 15 residues. Written as DNA, the CDR3 is TGTGCCAGCAAGCGAGGGGCCTGGGGTCAAGAGACCCAGTACTTC. Protein sequence: CASKRGAWGQETQYF.

This clonotype was seen a handful of times. The V and J genes are TRBV7-9 and TRBJ2-3, with TRBD2 as a possible D gene (6 bases). This CDR3 has 14 residues. V gave up 7 bases and J gave up 3 bases, with 14 bases separating them. Germline V gene lookup returns CDR1 SEHNR and CDR2 FQNEAQ (reference sequence). This CDR3 reads CASTLMGGTDTQYF. The CDR3 DNA sequence: TGTGCCAGCACTCTCATGGGGGGAACAGATACGCAGTATTTT.

The gene calls are TRBV11-2 and TRBJ2-2; maybe TRBD2 (6 bases). V was shortened by 7 bases and J by 0 bases, with 9 bases between the two germline ends. The length of the CDR3 is 14 residues. CDR1 is SGHAT and CDR2 is FQNNGV in the germline V gene. As DNA, the CDR3 is TGTGCCAGCATCAGGGACTCGAACACCGGGGAGCTGTTTTTT. Amino acid sequence: CASIRDSNTGELFF.

The rearrangement joins TRBV10-3 to TRBJ1-1; 7 bases map to TRBD1. CDR3 length equals 15 residues. V lost 8 bases, J lost 1 base, and 10 bases stayed unmatched. Germline lookup yields CDR1 ENHRY and CDR2 SYGVKD. The CDR3 nucleotides read TGTGCCATCGGGACCACGACAGGGACGAACACTGAAGCTTTCTTT. Its translation: CAIGTTTGTNTEAFF.

The sample holds a few counts of this clonotype. This chain links TRBV10-3 with TRBJ2-1; a weak D match, TRBD2 (6 bases). The CDR3 is made up of 17 amino acids. V was shortened by 2 bases and J by 0 bases, with 14 bases between the two germline ends. Germline lookup yields CDR1 ENHRY and CDR2 SYGVKD. The CDR3 DNA reads TGTGCCATCAGTGAGGGGGGGACGACGAGCTCCTACAATGAGCAGTTCTTC. This translates into CAISEGGTTSSYNEQFF.

Concerning this clonotype itself: Relative to the germline gene, one junction end is altered; a read error may explain this. This sequence joins TRBV7-9 and TRBJ1-1, with 7 bases aligning to TRBD1. CDR1 and CDR2 (germline): SEHNR, FQNEAQ (reference sequence). The CDR3 consists of 12 residues. The chain's CDR3 is CASSLGGQEGFF. The CDR3 DNA sequence: TGTGCCAGCAGCTTAGGCGGACAGGAAGGTTTCTTT. The whole variable domain, remainder taken from reference TRBV7-9 and TRBJ1-1, is DTGVSQNPRHKITKRGQNVTFRCDPISEHNRLYWYRQTLGQGPEFLTYFQNEAQLEKSRLLSDRFSAERPKGSFSTLEIQRTEQGDSAMYLCASSLGGQEGFFGQGTRLTVV.

This clonotype was recorded at least ten times. The chain combines TRBV5-1 with TRBJ2-1; no reliable D call. V lost 4 bases, J lost 6 bases, and 8 bases lay in between. Germline V lookup: CDR1 SGHRS, CDR2 YFSETQ. The CDR3 is made up of 12 amino acids. CDR3 region: CASSPVGNEQFF. The CDR3 DNA sequence: TGCGCCAGCAGCCCGGTAGGCAATGAGCAGTTCTTC.

This sequence joins TRBV12-3 or TRBV12-4 and TRBJ1-5, with 7 bases that match TRBD1. The CDR3 covers 15 residues. With 3 bases clipped from V and 2 bases from J, the junction kept 4 bases outside the gene matches. CDR3 protein: CASSLNDRGNQPQHF. The CDR3 nucleotides are TGTGCCAGCAGTTTGAACGACAGGGGCAATCAGCCCCAGCATTTT.

This clonotype was picked up a small number of times. The V call is TRBV11-2, the J call TRBJ2-3; D might be TRBD2 (6 bases). This CDR3 is 18 amino acids long. V was shortened by 3 bases and J by 5 bases, with 24 bases between the two germline ends. Germline V lookup: CDR1 SGHAT, CDR2 FQNNGV. CDR3 in DNA: TGTGCCAGCAGCTTTTATGAGGGCGGGATCGGTTTTGGAGATACGCAGTATTTT. Translating it yields CASSFYEGGIGFGDTQYF.

V usage is TRBV15 and J usage is TRBJ1-1; weak D call: TRBD1 (6 bases). This CDR3 comprises 16 residues. Trimming took 2 bases from V and 1 from J, leaving 14 bases between them. CDR1 LNHNV and CDR2 YYDKDF come from the germline V gene (reference sequence). CDR3: CATSRRGDSTNTEAFF. In DNA, the CDR3 is TGTGCCACCAGCAGAAGGGGGGATTCGACGAACACTGAAGCTTTCTTT.

The sample holds many counts of this clonotype. The V call is TRBV12-3 or TRBV12-4, the J call TRBJ2-2; no clear D. CDR3 length: 11 amino acids. Deletions cut 6 bases from V and 4 bases from J, with 3 bases between. DNA of the CDR3: TGTGCCAGCAGCTTCACCGGGGAGCTGTTTTTT. Encoded protein: CASSFTGELFF.

At least ten counts were recorded for this clonotype. This rearrangement joins TRBV15 to TRBJ2-7; no reliable D call. The V gene lost 5 bases and the J gene lost 6 bases, with 11 bases spanning the gap. The CDR3 contains 12 residues. Per the germline V gene, CDR1 is LNHNV and CDR2 is YYDKDF (reference sequence). The CDR3 region has the DNA TGTGCCACCAGCGCCTACACCTCCGAGCAGTACTTC. Encoded protein: CATSAYTSEQYF.

The rearrangement links TRBV6-5 to TRBJ1-5; D remains unclear. CDR1 MNHEY and CDR2 SVGAGI come from the germline V gene. CDR3 size: 12 residues. The V end was cut by 8 bases, the J end by 4 bases, with 9 bases between. The CDR3 nucleotides read TGTGCCAGCGGGATCCCAAATCAGCCCCAGCATTTT. It yields the protein CASGIPNQPQHF.

This clonotype was recorded at least ten times. This chain links TRBV27 with TRBJ2-1; D ambiguous. V was clipped by 6 bases and J by 2 bases, with 8 bases between them. The V gene's germline CDR1 is MNHEY and CDR2 SMNVEV (reference sequence). The CDR3 covers 13 residues. In DNA, the CDR3 is TGTGCCAGCAGCTTGGGGACCTACAATGAGCAGTTCTTC. Translated, it gives CASSLGTYNEQFF.

The chain joins TRBV27 to TRBJ2-7, with 8 bases aligning to TRBD1. Germline V CDR1 and CDR2: MNHEY, SMNVEV (reference sequence). There are 17 residues in the CDR3. J gave up 2 bases and V 5 bases, and 14 bases lay outside the gene matches. DNA of the CDR3: TGTGCCAGCAGTCCCACCGGGCAGGGGGCAAGTACCTACGAGCAGTACTTC. Translating gives CASSPTGQGASTYEQYF.

This clonotype was seen more than once but under ten times. The genes are TRBV6-2 or TRBV6-3 and TRBJ2-1, with D tentatively TRBD2 (6 bases). Germline V lookup: CDR1 MNHEY, CDR2 SVGEGT. The V and J ends lost 3 bases and 7 bases respectively, with 19 bases between them. The CDR3 is made up of 16 amino acids. The CDR3 DNA reads as TGTGCCAGCAGTTATTCCGGGACTCCTAGGGGTAATGAGCAGTTCTTC. Translating it yields CASSYSGTPRGNEQFF.

This clonotype has more than one count but fewer than ten. The J gene is TRBJ2-2, the V gene TRBV27; TRBD2 agrees at 15 bases. Germline V CDR1 and CDR2: MNHEY, SMNVEV (reference sequence). J lost 7 bases, V lost 4 bases, and 13 bases had no gene match. CDR3 length equals 19 residues. The CDR3 loop reads CASSSPRTSGRAGIGELFF. CDR3 nucleotide sequence: TGTGCCAGCAGTTCTCCCCGGACTAGCGGGAGGGCCGGAATCGGGGAGCTGTTTTTT.

This clonotype was observed a handful of times. This chain connects TRBV3-1 to TRBJ2-5; D remains unclear. There are 14 residues in the CDR3. CDR1 and CDR2 from the germline V gene are LGHDT and YNNKEL (reference sequence). The V and J ends lost 0 bases and 3 bases respectively, with 8 bases between them. CDR3 coding DNA: TGTGCCAGCAGCCAAGAGGGTCGGGAAGAGACCCAGTACTTC. Its protein product is CASSQEGREETQYF.

This clonotype has just a few counts. The genes are TRBV6-1 and TRBJ2-5; 8 bases align to TRBD1. V was clipped by 2 bases and J by 2 bases; unmatched bases: 7. CDR1 and CDR2 from the germline V gene are MNHNS and SASEGT. This CDR3 has 16 residues. The CDR3 DNA reads as TGTGCCAGCAGTGAATCCCGACAGGGGCTTCAAGAGACCCAGTACTTC. Protein: CASSESRQGLQETQYF.

The CDR3 DNA is TGTGCCAGCAGTCCTGGGTTAGGCTACACCTTC. This encodes CASSPGLGYTF. V and J are TRBV25-1 and TRBJ1-2; D is ambiguous. V was shortened by 5 bases and J by 8 bases, with 9 bases between the two germline ends. CDR3 length equals 11 residues. Per germline, CDR1 MGHDK and CDR2 SYGVNS.